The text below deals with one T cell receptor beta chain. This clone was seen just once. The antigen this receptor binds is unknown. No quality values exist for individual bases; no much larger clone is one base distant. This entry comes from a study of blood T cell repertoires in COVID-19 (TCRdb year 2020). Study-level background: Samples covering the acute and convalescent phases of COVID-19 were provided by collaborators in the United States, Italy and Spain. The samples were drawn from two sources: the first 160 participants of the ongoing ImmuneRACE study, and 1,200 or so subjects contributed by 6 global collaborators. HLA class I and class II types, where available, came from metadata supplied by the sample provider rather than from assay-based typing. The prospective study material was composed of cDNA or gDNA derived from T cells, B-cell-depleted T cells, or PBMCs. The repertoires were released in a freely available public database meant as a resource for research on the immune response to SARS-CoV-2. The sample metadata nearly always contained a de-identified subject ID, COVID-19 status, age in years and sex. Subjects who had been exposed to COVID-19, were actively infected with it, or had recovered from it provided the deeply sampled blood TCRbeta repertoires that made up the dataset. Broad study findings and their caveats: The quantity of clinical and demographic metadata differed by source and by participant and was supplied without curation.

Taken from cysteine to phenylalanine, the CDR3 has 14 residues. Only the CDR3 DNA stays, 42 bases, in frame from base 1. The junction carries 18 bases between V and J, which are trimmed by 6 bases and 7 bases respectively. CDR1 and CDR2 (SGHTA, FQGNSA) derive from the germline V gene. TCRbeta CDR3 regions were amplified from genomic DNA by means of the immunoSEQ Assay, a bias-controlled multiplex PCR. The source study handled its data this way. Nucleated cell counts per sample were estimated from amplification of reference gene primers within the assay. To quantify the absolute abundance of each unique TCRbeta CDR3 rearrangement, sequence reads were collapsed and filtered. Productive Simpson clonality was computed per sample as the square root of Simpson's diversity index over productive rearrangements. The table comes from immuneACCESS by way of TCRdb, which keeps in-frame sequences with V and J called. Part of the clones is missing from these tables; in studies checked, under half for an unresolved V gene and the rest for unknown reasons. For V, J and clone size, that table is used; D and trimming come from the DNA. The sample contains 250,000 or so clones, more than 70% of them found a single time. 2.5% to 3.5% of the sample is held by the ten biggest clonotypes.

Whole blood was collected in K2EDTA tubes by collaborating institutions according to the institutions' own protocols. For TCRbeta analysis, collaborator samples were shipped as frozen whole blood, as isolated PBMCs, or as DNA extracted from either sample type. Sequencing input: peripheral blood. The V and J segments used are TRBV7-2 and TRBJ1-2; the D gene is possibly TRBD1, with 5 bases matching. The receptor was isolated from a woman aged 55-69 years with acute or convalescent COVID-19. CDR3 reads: CASRMGEDTGGYTF. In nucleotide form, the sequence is TGTGCCAGCAGGATGGGGGAGGACACAGGTGGCTACACCTTC.